A selection of T cell receptor beta chains follows, all from one sample in a study of Ad26.COV2.S vaccination and SARS-CoV-2 variants. Profiled with immunoSEQ multiplex PCR; TCRdb holds only in-frame clones, not every one. The sample lists about 320,000 clones, around 81% occurring once. The sample consisted of peripheral blood, taken in a trial of Ad26.COV2.S vaccine versus placebo. These receptors originate from a person between 18 and 59 years old who received the Ad26.COV2.S COVID-19 vaccine or a placebo. Both conserved end residues are part of each CDR3. The order of the fields is D gene, V gene, J gene, clone size, CDR3 DNA, CDR3 protein. The D gene is left open where the match is weak. Only some rows state a clone size, as once, few, many or a class for expanded clones.

>.|TRBV2|TRBJ2-5|.
TGTGCCAGCAGTGACCGGGACCTCCGATTGGAGACCCAGTACTTC
CASSDRDLRLETQYF
>TRBD1|TRBV5-1|TRBJ2-1|.
TGCGCCAGCAGCTCGACAGGGTACAATGAGCAGTTCTTC
CASSSTGYNEQFF
>.|TRBV30|TRBJ1-2|.
TGTGCCTGGAGTGTACCACGGAACGCTAACTATGGCTACACCTTC
CAWSVPRNANYGYTF
>.|TRBV5-1|TRBJ2-7|.
TGCGCCAGCAGCTTGGAGGGCTACGAGCAGTACTTC
CASSLEGYEQYF
>.|TRBV10-3|TRBJ2-2|.
TGTGCCGTCCAGGGTGCCGGGGAGCTGTTTTTT
CAVQGAGELFF
>TRBD1|TRBV5-1|TRBJ2-2|.
TGCGCCAGCAATCGGGGACAGGGGTACACCGGGGAGCTGTTTTTT
CASNRGQGYTGELFF
>.|TRBV5-1|TRBJ2-7|.
TGCGCCAGCTGTCGGGGCGGGACCGCTTCCTACGAGCAGTACTTC
CASCRGGTASYEQYF
>TRBD2|TRBV27|TRBJ2-3|.
TGTGCCAGCAGAAAACCGGGACTAGCAGCGACAGATACGCAGTATTTT
CASRKPGLAATDTQYF
>.|TRBV15|TRBJ1-6|.
TGTGCCACCAGCAGAAAGCGGGCCAATAGGGCCTATAATTCACCCCTCCACTTT
CATSRKRANRAYNSPLHF
>.|TRBV5-4|TRBJ1-2|.
TGTGCCAGCAGTGCCGGGGGGGGCGCAGACTATGGCTACACCTTC
CASSAGGGADYGYTF
>TRBD2|TRBV6-5|TRBJ2-7|.
TGTGCCAGCAGTTACCGGGGGGAGGTGGGGTACGAGCAGTACTTC
CASSYRGEVGYEQYF
>TRBD2|TRBV4-2|TRBJ2-5|.
TGTGCCAGCAGCCACCCGGTAGCGGGGGGGCTATATGAGACCCAGTACTTC
CASSHPVAGGLYETQYF
>.|TRBV2|TRBJ2-5|.
TGTGCCAGCACAGGTCGAGGGACCATAGCCCAGTACTTC
CASTGRGTIAQYF
>.|TRBV25-1|TRBJ2-5|.
TGTGCCAGCAGTTCCGCCGGGACAGGGTACGGGGGGGCCCAGTACTTC
CASSSAGTGYGGAQYF
>.|TRBV2|TRBJ1-3|once
TGTGCCAGCAGACGGTCTACGTACTCTGGAAACACCATATATTTT
CASRRSTYSGNTIYF
>TRBD2|TRBV10-3|TRBJ2-7|.
TGTGCCATCAGTGAGCCCATGATTGGACTAGCGGGTTCTCTCTACGAGCAGTACTTC
CAISEPMIGLAGSLYEQYF
>.|TRBV28|TRBJ1-1|few
TGTGCCAGCAGTTTATCGAGACAGATCGCTGAAGCTTTCTTT
CASSLSRQIAEAFF
>.|TRBV29-1|TRBJ2-1|.
TGCAGCGTTGGAGGCGGGGTCAGGGGCAATGAGCAGTTCTTC
CSVGGGVRGNEQFF